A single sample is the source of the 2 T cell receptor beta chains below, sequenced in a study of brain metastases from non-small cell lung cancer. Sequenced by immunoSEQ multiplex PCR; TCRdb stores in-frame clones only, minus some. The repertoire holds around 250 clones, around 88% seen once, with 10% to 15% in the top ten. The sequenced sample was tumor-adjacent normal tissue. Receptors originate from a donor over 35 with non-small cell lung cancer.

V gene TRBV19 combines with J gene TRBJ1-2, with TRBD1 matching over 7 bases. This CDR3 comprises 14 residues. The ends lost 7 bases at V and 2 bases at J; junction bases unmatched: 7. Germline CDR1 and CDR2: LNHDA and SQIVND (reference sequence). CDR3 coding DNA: TGTGCCAGTACCGAGGACAGGCTAAACTATGGCTACACCTTC. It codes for CASTEDRLNYGYTF.

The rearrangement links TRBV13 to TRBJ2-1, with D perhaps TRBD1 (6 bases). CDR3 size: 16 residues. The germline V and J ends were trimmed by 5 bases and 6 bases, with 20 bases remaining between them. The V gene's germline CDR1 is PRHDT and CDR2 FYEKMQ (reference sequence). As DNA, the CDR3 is TGTGCCAGCAGCCCCGAGGGGGTCTTCGAGGGCAATGAGCAGTTCTTC. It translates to CASSPEGVFEGNEQFF.